These T cell receptor beta chains were read from a single sample in a study of cytomegalovirus exposure and HLA in healthy donors. The protocol was immunoSEQ multiplex PCR, while the TCRdb copy is restricted to in-frame clones and leaves out a portion. The table includes approximately 140,000 clones, roughly 80% detected once. The sample consisted of PBMCs. The origin of the receptors is a man in his forties in good health and CMV-seropositive. CDR3s include the opening cysteine and the closing phenylalanine or tryptophan. D genes are given only for firm matches. Clone size appears in some rows only: once, few, many, or a class for an expanded clone.

d_call: -; clone_size: few; v_call: TRBV18; j_call: TRBJ2-5; cdr3_nt: TGTGCCAGCTCACCACTGAGCGATCTGGAGACCCAGTACTTC; cdr3_aa: CASSPLSDLETQYF
d_call: TRBD1; clone_size: -; v_call: TRBV9; j_call: TRBJ1-1; cdr3_nt: TGTGCCAGCAGCGCGGGACAGGGGCGGGCTTTCTTT; cdr3_aa: CASSAGQGRAFF
d_call: TRBD2; clone_size: -; v_call: TRBV7-9; j_call: TRBJ2-7; cdr3_nt: TGTGCCAGCAGCTTAGGTATAGCGGGAGGTAGTGACGAGCAGTACTTC; cdr3_aa: CASSLGIAGGSDEQYF
d_call: -; clone_size: -; v_call: TRBV4-1; j_call: TRBJ2-7; cdr3_nt: TGCGCCAGCAGCCAAGCAGAACAGGATACCTACGAGCAGTACTTC; cdr3_aa: CASSQAEQDTYEQYF
d_call: TRBD2; clone_size: -; v_call: TRBV7-2; j_call: TRBJ2-1; cdr3_nt: TGTGCCAGCAGCTTAGTGTCCCTAGCGGAATTATACAATGAGCAGTTCTTC; cdr3_aa: CASSLVSLAELYNEQFF
d_call: -; clone_size: -; v_call: TRBV10-3; j_call: TRBJ1-2; cdr3_nt: TGTGCCATCAGTGAGGTACAGGGCAACTATGGCTACACCTTC; cdr3_aa: CAISEVQGNYGYTF
d_call: TRBD1; clone_size: -; v_call: TRBV6-1; j_call: TRBJ2-7; cdr3_nt: TGTGCCAGCAGTGAGAATCCGGGACAGGGAAACTACGAGCAGTACTTC; cdr3_aa: CASSENPGQGNYEQYF
d_call: -; clone_size: -; v_call: TRBV29-1; j_call: TRBJ2-6; cdr3_nt: TGCAGCGTCTGGGGGGTGAGCTCTGGGGCCAACGTCCTGACTTTC; cdr3_aa: CSVWGVSSGANVLTF
d_call: TRBD1; clone_size: -; v_call: TRBV7-9; j_call: TRBJ2-6; cdr3_nt: TGTGCCAGCAGCACACCACAGGGGTCTGGGGCCAACGTCCTGACTTTC; cdr3_aa: CASSTPQGSGANVLTF
d_call: TRBD1; clone_size: few; v_call: TRBV19; j_call: TRBJ2-5; cdr3_nt: TGTGCCAGTTCGGGACAGGGTTTTCTAGCGACGCAAGAGACCCAGTACTTC; cdr3_aa: CASSGQGFLATQETQYF
d_call: -; clone_size: -; v_call: TRBV6-5; j_call: TRBJ1-4; cdr3_nt: TGTGCCAGCAGACCGTCACAGGGATATAGGGAAAAACTGTTTTTT; cdr3_aa: CASRPSQGYREKLFF
d_call: TRBD1; clone_size: few; v_call: TRBV28; j_call: TRBJ2-5; cdr3_nt: TGTGCCACCAACAGGGGAACTCCCCAAGAGACCCAGTACTTC; cdr3_aa: CATNRGTPQETQYF
d_call: TRBD1; clone_size: -; v_call: TRBV2; j_call: TRBJ1-4; cdr3_nt: TGTGCCAGCAAAATACAGGGGGCAGGGGAAAAACTGTTTTTT; cdr3_aa: CASKIQGAGEKLFF
d_call: -; clone_size: few; v_call: TRBV2; j_call: TRBJ2-7; cdr3_nt: TGTGCCAGCACCAGGGAACTCGCGGGGGAGCAGTACTTC; cdr3_aa: CASTRELAGEQYF
d_call: TRBD1; clone_size: few; v_call: TRBV28; j_call: TRBJ1-1; cdr3_nt: TGTGCCAGCAACAGGGGTACGAACACTGAAGCTTTCTTT; cdr3_aa: CASNRGTNTEAFF
d_call: -; clone_size: -; v_call: TRBV7-9; j_call: TRBJ2-1; cdr3_nt: TGTGCCAGCAGCTTAGGGACTCTTAGCAACAATGAGCAGTTCTTC; cdr3_aa: CASSLGTLSNNEQFF
d_call: -; clone_size: few; v_call: TRBV6-6; j_call: TRBJ1-1; cdr3_nt: TGTGCCAGCAGTTTGGAGCCCGGGGCTTTCTTT; cdr3_aa: CASSLEPGAFF
d_call: TRBD1; clone_size: -; v_call: TRBV28; j_call: TRBJ1-5; cdr3_nt: TGTGCCAGCAGCCCTCGGACAGGATCTCGCAATCAGCCCCAGCATTTT; cdr3_aa: CASSPRTGSRNQPQHF
d_call: TRBD1; clone_size: -; v_call: TRBV6-1; j_call: TRBJ1-4; cdr3_nt: TGTGCCAGCAGCCCGACAGGGATAGAAAAACTGTTTTTT; cdr3_aa: CASSPTGIEKLFF
d_call: -; clone_size: once; v_call: TRBV18; j_call: TRBJ1-1; cdr3_nt: TGTGCCAGCTCCGAAGGGGTTGGGAACACTGAAGCTTTCTTT; cdr3_aa: CASSEGVGNTEAFF
d_call: -; clone_size: -; v_call: TRBV6-1; j_call: TRBJ1-2; cdr3_nt: TGTGCCAGCAGTGGTCCGGGGGGTTCCTACTATGGCTACACCTTC; cdr3_aa: CASSGPGGSYYGYTF
d_call: TRBD2; clone_size: -; v_call: TRBV28; j_call: TRBJ2-7; cdr3_nt: TGTGCCAGCCTCGGACTAGCGGAGCAGTACTTC; cdr3_aa: CASLGLAEQYF
d_call: -; clone_size: once; v_call: TRBV6-5; j_call: TRBJ2-7; cdr3_nt: TGTGCCAGCAGTTATTTGGGGGCGGTTGGAGAGCAGTACTTC; cdr3_aa: CASSYLGAVGEQYF
d_call: -; clone_size: -; v_call: TRBV27; j_call: TRBJ2-3; cdr3_nt: TGTGCCAGCAGTTTACGAGGACTACTCACAGATACGCAGTATTTT; cdr3_aa: CASSLRGLLTDTQYF
d_call: -; clone_size: -; v_call: TRBV6-5; j_call: TRBJ2-7; cdr3_nt: TGTGCCAGCAGTTATTCCGGGAGAGGATACGAGCAGTACTTC; cdr3_aa: CASSYSGRGYEQYF
d_call: -; clone_size: -; v_call: TRBV14; j_call: TRBJ2-2; cdr3_nt: TGTGCCAGCAGCCAATTAAGGACTGCCTGGAACACCGGGGAGCTGTTTTTT; cdr3_aa: CASSQLRTAWNTGELFF
d_call: -; clone_size: -; v_call: TRBV25-1; j_call: TRBJ1-1; cdr3_nt: TGTGCCAGCAGTGACAACTCCCTTCTCGGGGGGTTATATACTGAAGCTTTCTTT; cdr3_aa: CASSDNSLLGGLYTEAFF
d_call: TRBD2; clone_size: -; v_call: TRBV5-1; j_call: TRBJ2-1; cdr3_nt: TGCGCCAGCAGCCCCGGGACTAGCGGGGTCAATGAGCAGTTCTTC; cdr3_aa: CASSPGTSGVNEQFF
d_call: TRBD2; clone_size: -; v_call: TRBV6-1; j_call: TRBJ2-1; cdr3_nt: TGTGCCAGCAGGGCTAGCGGTAACAATGAGCAGTTCTTC; cdr3_aa: CASRASGNNEQFF
d_call: -; clone_size: -; v_call: TRBV4-3; j_call: TRBJ2-1; cdr3_nt: TGCGCCAGCAGCCAAGATCCGAGCGGTAGCTCCTACAATGAGCAGTTCTTC; cdr3_aa: CASSQDPSGSSYNEQFF
d_call: -; clone_size: -; v_call: TRBV4-2; j_call: TRBJ2-1; cdr3_nt: TGTGCCAGCAGCCAAGACCTTCAGGGCGGCACCTACAATGAGCAGTTCTTC; cdr3_aa: CASSQDLQGGTYNEQFF
d_call: -; clone_size: few; v_call: TRBV12-5; j_call: TRBJ2-1; cdr3_nt: TGTGCTAGTGGTACGGAGATCGGGGGTAATGAGCAGTTCTTC; cdr3_aa: CASGTEIGGNEQFF
d_call: -; clone_size: -; v_call: TRBV7-2; j_call: TRBJ2-1; cdr3_nt: TGTGCCAGCAGCCCAGACAGAACCTACAATGAGCAGTTCTTC; cdr3_aa: CASSPDRTYNEQFF
d_call: -; clone_size: -; v_call: TRBV27; j_call: TRBJ2-2; cdr3_nt: TGTGCCAGCACACCTCAGGGAATCGGGGAGCTGTTTTTT; cdr3_aa: CASTPQGIGELFF
d_call: -; clone_size: -; v_call: TRBV19; j_call: TRBJ1-1; cdr3_nt: TGTGCCAGTAGTCTTGGCGGAACCACTGAAGCTTTCTTT; cdr3_aa: CASSLGGTTEAFF
d_call: TRBD2; clone_size: -; v_call: TRBV6-4; j_call: TRBJ2-3; cdr3_nt: TGTGCCAGCAGTGGATCAAGCGGGAGGGGCACAGATACGCAGTATTTT; cdr3_aa: CASSGSSGRGTDTQYF
d_call: -; clone_size: -; v_call: TRBV6-1; j_call: TRBJ2-3; cdr3_nt: TGTGCCAGCAGTGAAGTGCTAAGACTCACAGATACGCAGTATTTT; cdr3_aa: CASSEVLRLTDTQYF
d_call: -; clone_size: -; v_call: TRBV5-6; j_call: TRBJ2-1; cdr3_nt: TGTGCCAGCAGCCGGCGAACAGGGTATGAGCAGTTCTTC; cdr3_aa: CASSRRTGYEQFF
d_call: -; clone_size: -; v_call: TRBV5-4; j_call: TRBJ2-7; cdr3_nt: TGTGCCAGCAGCTTGGGACAGCGATCCTACGAGCAGTACTTC; cdr3_aa: CASSLGQRSYEQYF
d_call: -; clone_size: -; v_call: TRBV19; j_call: TRBJ2-3; cdr3_nt: TGTGCCAGTAGTATAGATGGGCAGAACGGCAACGGAGATACGCAGTATTTT; cdr3_aa: CASSIDGQNGNGDTQYF
d_call: TRBD2; clone_size: -; v_call: TRBV4-3; j_call: TRBJ2-7; cdr3_nt: TGCGCCAGCAGCCAAGCTTCGGAAGCGGGACGTCAGTACTTC; cdr3_aa: CASSQASEAGRQYF
d_call: TRBD1; clone_size: few; v_call: TRBV29-1; j_call: TRBJ1-1; cdr3_nt: TGCAGCGTTGAGGGACAGGGCACACATGAAGCTTTCTTT; cdr3_aa: CSVEGQGTHEAFF
d_call: TRBD1; clone_size: -; v_call: TRBV4-1; j_call: TRBJ2-5; cdr3_nt: TGCGCCAGCAGCCGAAAAATAGACAGGGTGTTTCAGACCCAGTACTTC; cdr3_aa: CASSRKIDRVFQTQYF